This T cell receptor (beta chain) emerged from a study of response to subunit inactivated influenza vaccine. Overall study findings and caveats: Every seasonal influenza vaccination brings in few new T cells, the authors suggested.

One entry per CDR3 protein results from TCRdb running MiXCR on the RT-PCR reads. The data contain more than 200,000 distinct CDR3 sequences, 12% of them seen just once; the ten biggest clones take up over 6.5%. Trimming stripped 4 bases from V and 3 bases from J, with 13 bases between. In germline, CDR1 is SGHNT, CDR2 YYREEE (reference sequence). The CDR3 sequence is 15 residues long. Comment on this clonotype: Its antigen remains unknown.

The sample in question was non-naive T cells sorted from PBMCs, obtained 14 to 15 days before vaccination. The chain combines TRBV5-4 with TRBJ1-4, with D perhaps TRBD1 (5 bases). The TCR comes from a man aged 45-65 years who received an inactivated influenza vaccine. CDR3 sequence: CASSRQGGANEKLFF. CDR3 sequence (DNA): TGTGCCAGCAGCCGACAAGGAGGGGCTAATGAAAAACTGTTTTTT.